The next 28 T cell receptor beta chains were all read from a single sample in a study of blood T cells in healthy people across ages. Through a sample-barcoded 5' primer and a J-beta primer mix, a second PCR was run for about 7 to 12 cycles. TCRdb itself ran the 5' RACE reads through MiXCR, one entry per CDR3 protein. This sample has about a million distinct CDR3 sequences; roughly 51% occur once, and the top ten carry about a fifth. Sequenced: blood. The source is a woman aged 60-70 years in good health.

The table lists this clonotype with a few counts. This chain uses TRBV18 with TRBJ2-7; 10 bases match TRBD1. The junction had 4 bases not matched to a gene; V was cut back by 4 bases and J by 4 bases. CDR1 and CDR2 (germline): KGHSH, LQKENI. The CDR3 is made up of 14 amino acids. The CDR3 DNA is TGTGCCAGCTCACATGGGGACAGGGGTTACGAGCAGTACTTC. It specifies CASSHGDRGYEQYF.

This clonotype occurred once. The chain employs TRBV7-6 and TRBJ2-1; 12 nucleotides line up with TRBD2. The V gene end was trimmed by 5 bases and the J gene end by 7 bases; junction bases not matched to a gene: 9. Germline CDR1 is SGHVS and CDR2 is FNYEAQ. The CDR3 has 16 residues. DNA for the CDR3: TGTGCCAGCAGCCGGCTAGCGGGAGGGCCTGAAAATGAGCAGTTCTTC. Its protein is CASSRLAGGPENEQFF.

The chain employs TRBV7-9 and TRBJ1-1; TRBD1 might be the D (5 bases). The CDR3 loop spans 14 amino acids. Germline CDR1 SEHNR, CDR2 FQNEAQ (reference sequence). The V and J ends lost 5 bases and 3 bases respectively, with 13 bases between them. CDR3 amino acids: CASSNQGWDTEAFF. CDR3 coding DNA: TGTGCCAGCAGCAACCAGGGATGGGACACTGAAGCTTTCTTT.

The count of this clonotype is one. The rearrangement uses TRBV3-1 and TRBJ2-1; TRBD2 matches at 11 bases. Germline V CDR1 and CDR2: LGHDT, YNNKEL (reference sequence). This CDR3 is built from 20 residues. V lost 0 bases, J lost 0 bases, and 10 bases stayed unmatched. CDR3: CASSQEKGLAGGSSYNEQFF. CDR3 coding DNA: TGTGCCAGCAGCCAAGAGAAGGGGCTAGCGGGAGGAAGCTCCTACAATGAGCAGTTCTTC.

Only a few counts were recorded for this clonotype. This chain joins TRBV7-3 and TRBJ2-3; 9 bases fit TRBD2. CDR1 is SGHTA and CDR2 is FQGTGA in the germline V gene. The V gene end was trimmed by 5 bases and the J gene end by 3 bases; junction bases not matched to a gene: 9. The CDR3 has 16 amino acids. The CDR3 region is CASSPLAGRGTDTQYF. As DNA, the CDR3 is TGTGCCAGCAGCCCCCTAGCGGGAAGAGGTACAGATACGCAGTATTTT.

This clonotype was observed a few times. The V call is TRBV28, the J call TRBJ2-5, with D perhaps TRBD1 or TRBD2 (7 bases each). CDR1 MDHEN and CDR2 SYDVKM come from the germline V gene. CDR3 length: 15 residues. V lost 5 bases and J 4 bases, leaving 17 bases between the germline ends. CDR3 residues: CASSPRGRERETQYF. The CDR3 nucleotides read TGTGCCAGCAGTCCGAGGGGGCGGGAGAGAGAGACCCAGTACTTC.

This chain joins TRBV6-6 and TRBJ2-5; 9 nucleotides match TRBD1. Trimming removed 7 bases from V and 3 bases from J; junction bases left unmatched: 6. CDR3 length: 14 amino acids. CDR1 and CDR2 from the germline V gene are MNHNY and SVGAGI (reference sequence). The CDR3 DNA sequence: TGTGCCAGCACCACCGGGACAGGGAAAGAGACCCAGTACTTC. Its protein product is CASTTGTGKETQYF.

This clonotype was seen a few times. The rearrangement links TRBV5-1 to TRBJ2-5; 13 bases fit TRBD2. The ends lost 4 bases at V and 3 bases at J; junction bases unmatched: 3. This CDR3 region has 15 residues. Germline V gives CDR1 SGHRS, CDR2 YFSETQ. The CDR3 region is CASSVGLAGEETQYF. The DNA for the CDR3 is TGCGCCAGCAGCGTCGGACTAGCGGGAGAAGAGACCCAGTACTTC.

V and J are TRBV7-9 and TRBJ2-5; no definite D call. CDR1 SEHNR and CDR2 FQNEAQ come from the germline V gene (reference sequence). Trimming cost V 7 bases and J 11 bases, with 26 bases left between them. The CDR3 has 15 amino acids. The chain's CDR3 is CASTQVPQRNNEQYF. CDR3 DNA sequence: TGTGCCAGCACCCAGGTCCCCCAGCGTAACAATGAGCAGTACTTC.

This clonotype came up a few times. The chain combines TRBV7-2 with TRBJ2-3, with 11 bases aligning to TRBD2. The CDR3 has 16 residues. CDR1 is SGHTA, CDR2 FQGNSA, per germline. V lost 5 bases, J lost 2 bases, and 6 bases stayed unmatched. The CDR3 sequence: CASSPVAGGYTDTQYF. CDR3 nucleotide sequence: TGTGCCAGCAGCCCAGTAGCGGGAGGGTACACAGATACGCAGTATTTT. Full variable domain (remainder filled in from reference TRBV7-2 and TRBJ2-3): GAGVSQSPSNKVTEKGKDVELRCDPISGHTALYWYRQSLGQGLEFLIYFQGNSAPDKSGLPSDRFSAERTGGSVSTLTIQRTQQEDSAVYLCASSPVAGGYTDTQYFGPGTRLTVL.

As to this clonotype: Given a much more abundant clone one base away, this may be a read error. The chain carries TRBV27 and TRBJ2-6; D might be TRBD1 (7 bases). CDR3 size: 14 residues. Germline V lookup: CDR1 MNHEY, CDR2 SMNVEV (reference sequence). As DNA, the CDR3 is TGTGCCAGCAGGACAGGGACTGGGGCCAACGCCCTGACTTTC. Amino acids: CASRTGTGANALTF.

In this sample, this clonotype turned up once. The V call is TRBV2, the J call TRBJ2-1; no definite D call. There are 14 residues in the CDR3. Germline lookup yields CDR1 SNHLY and CDR2 FYNNEI. Trimming stripped 3 bases from V and 3 bases from J, with 9 bases between. CDR3 loop: CASSDSSLYNEQFF. CDR3 DNA sequence: TGTGCCAGCAGTGACAGTTCACTCTACAATGAGCAGTTCTTC.

This clonotype was observed a few times. The chain links TRBV4-1 to TRBJ1-5, with D unclear. Germline V gene lookup returns CDR1 MGHRA and CDR2 YSYEKL. This CDR3 contains 13 residues. The V end was cut by 8 bases, the J end by 2 bases, with 10 bases between. The CDR3 reads CASPLRGNQPQHF. DNA for the CDR3: TGCGCCAGCCCTCTTAGGGGCAATCAGCCCCAGCATTTT.

The V and J genes are TRBV6-2 or TRBV6-3 and TRBJ1-5, with 8 bases that match TRBD1. The germline gives CDR1 MNHEY, CDR2 SVGEGT. The CDR3 has 15 residues. After removal of 10 bases from V and 3 bases from J, the junction contained 11 bases not matched to a gene. The CDR3 here is CATARGQEFNQPQHF. The CDR3 DNA sequence: TGTGCCACCGCCCGGGGACAGGAGTTCAATCAGCCCCAGCATTTT.

This clonotype came up a few times. The chain is built from TRBV10-3 and TRBJ2-5; 10 bases match TRBD1. The germline CDR1 and CDR2 sequences are ENHRY and SYGVKD. After removal of 2 bases from V and 2 bases from J, the junction contained 2 bases not matched to a gene. The CDR3 extends over 15 amino acids. In nucleotides, the CDR3 is TGTGCCATCAGTGAGGGGACAGGGGCTCAAGAGACCCAGTACTTC. Protein product: CAISEGTGAQETQYF.

This chain uses TRBV18 with TRBJ2-5; D is undetermined. Trimming stripped 4 bases from V and 4 bases from J, with 13 bases between. Germline CDR1 and CDR2: KGHSH and LQKENI. This CDR3 is 14 amino acids long. As DNA, the CDR3 is TGTGCCAGCTCACTGGATCTGTCCCCAGAGACCCAGTACTTC. This sequence encodes CASSLDLSPETQYF.

The rearrangement joins TRBV7-3 to TRBJ2-3, with 7 positions matching TRBD1. CDR1 and CDR2 from the germline V gene are SGHTA and FQGTGA. The CDR3 runs 16 residues. With 5 bases clipped from V and 0 bases from J, the junction kept 8 bases outside the gene matches. CDR3 sequence reads: CASSQQTTGSTDTQYF. As DNA, the CDR3 is TGTGCCAGCAGCCAGCAAACGACAGGGAGCACAGATACGCAGTATTTT.

The gene calls are TRBV4-3 and TRBJ2-2; D call uncertain. With 9 bases removed from V and 4 bases from J, the gap between germline ends came to 15 bases. The CDR3 contains 14 residues. Germline V gene data show CDR1 as LGHNA and CDR2 as YSLEER. For the CDR3, the DNA is TGCGCCAGTAGTTACTCCCAATCCACCGGGGAGCTGTTTTTT. Protein: CASSYSQSTGELFF.

The chain employs TRBV28 and TRBJ2-7; D gene uncertain. The germline V gene has CDR1 MDHEN and CDR2 SYDVKM. Trimming removed 6 bases at V and 6 bases at J, with 9 bases between. The CDR3 is 11 residues long. The CDR3 protein is CASRGFIEQYF. The CDR3 nucleotides read TGTGCCAGCAGGGGGTTTATCGAGCAGTACTTC.

V gene TRBV10-3 combines with J gene TRBJ1-3; D unresolved. V gave up 3 bases and J gave up 1 base, with 10 bases separating them. The length of the CDR3 is 15 residues. Per germline, CDR1 ENHRY and CDR2 SYGVKD. The CDR3 DNA reads TGTGCCATCAGTGACACAGCAAAATCTGGAAACACCATATATTTT. It specifies CAISDTAKSGNTIYF.

The rearrangement joins TRBV11-1 to TRBJ2-7; D gene ambiguous. The CDR3 contains 13 residues. V lost 3 bases to trimming and J lost 9 bases, with 15 bases between them. Germline CDR1 reads SGHAT; CDR2 reads FQDESV (reference sequence). In DNA, the CDR3 is TGTGCCAGCAGCTTCGGCCTGGTGGACCCGCAGTACTTC. This sequence encodes CASSFGLVDPQYF.

The chain is built from TRBV28 and TRBJ2-3, with TRBD2 identical over 13 bases. The CDR3 is made up of 20 amino acids. V was pared by 5 bases and J by 3 bases, with 17 bases of the junction left unmatched. Germline V gives CDR1 MDHEN, CDR2 SYDVKM. The CDR3 DNA follows: TGTGCCAGCAGTGCCCTACTTGGGACTAGCGGGAAGTCAAGTACAGATACGCAGTATTTT. Its translation: CASSALLGTSGKSSTDTQYF.

This rearrangement joins TRBV20-1 to TRBJ2-7; D might be TRBD1 (6 bases). Deletions cut 0 bases from V and 5 bases from J, with 14 bases between. The CDR3 has 14 residues. Germline loops: CDR1 DFQATT, CDR2 SNEGSKA (reference sequence). The CDR3 loop reads CSARDYRDPNEQYF. In nucleotides, the CDR3 is TGCAGTGCTAGAGACTACAGGGACCCCAACGAGCAGTACTTC.

This clonotype turned up a few times. The chain is built from TRBV6-1 and TRBJ2-3; perhaps TRBD2 as D (6 bases). CDR3 length equals 14 residues. Per the germline V gene, CDR1 is MNHNS and CDR2 is SASEGT. The V end lost 3 bases, the J end lost 5 bases, and 12 bases lay between the germline ends. CDR3 region: CASSDGGEGDTQYF. CDR3 DNA: TGTGCCAGCAGTGACGGGGGTGAGGGAGATACGCAGTATTTT.

The chain has TRBV6-5 and TRBJ2-7, with D unresolved. This CDR3 is built from 11 residues. Germline V gene lookup returns CDR1 MNHEY and CDR2 SVGAGI. V lost 7 bases and J 7 bases, leaving 11 bases between the germline ends. The CDR3 DNA reads TGTGCCAGCACTGGGGTTGTGGAGCAGTACTTC. This sequence encodes CASTGVVEQYF.

The rearrangement joins TRBV20-1 to TRBJ2-3; D remains unclear. V was trimmed by 3 bases and J by 1 base, leaving 11 bases between them. The CDR3 is 14 amino acids. Germline values: CDR1 DFQATT, CDR2 SNEGSKA (reference sequence). The CDR3 coding sequence is TGCAGTGCTAGGGCTTTTGGACGCACAGATACGCAGTATTTT. It encodes CSARAFGRTDTQYF.

The gene calls are TRBV5-1 and TRBJ2-7; 7 bases map to TRBD1. The junction had 3 bases not matched to a gene; V was cut back by 0 bases and J by 6 bases. From germline, CDR1 is SGHRS and CDR2 YFSETQ. There are 13 residues in the CDR3. CDR3 DNA: TGCGCCAGCAGCTTGGACAGGGGCTGCGAGCAGTACTTC. Its protein product is CASSLDRGCEQYF.

The chain has TRBV11-2 and TRBJ2-3; D is ambiguous. CDR3 size: 14 residues. CDR1 is SGHAT and CDR2 is FQNNGV in the germline V gene. V shed 4 bases and J shed 6 bases, with 14 bases lying between them. The CDR3 nucleotides read TGTGCCAGCAGCTCCCGACTGCTTGGTGATACGCAGTATTTT. It codes for CASSSRLLGDTQYF.